There are many counts of the clone carrying this T cell receptor (beta chain). This entry belongs to a study of low-dose radiotherapy and immunotherapy resistance in tumors. Study-level information: Cohort 2's total reached 13 Gy over 26 weeks, at 1 Gy per fraction every two weeks. Patients were treated with intravenous nivolumab at 240 mg every two weeks and were also dosed with ipilimumab at 1 mg/kg every six weeks.

Primers targeting TRAV and TRBV primed first-strand cDNA, covering alpha and beta chains. The PCR that amplified TCRs ran for about 20 cycles, relying on a constant-region primer and a V-primer adapter. MiXCR was run by TCRdb on the reads, yielding one entry per CDR3 protein. The sample contains 85,000 to 95,000 distinct CDR3 sequences, 20% to 25% of which appear only once. There are 15 residues in the CDR3. With V trimmed by 6 bases and J by 3 bases, 6 bases remained unmatched. Germline values: CDR1 SGHAT, CDR2 FQNNGV. The sample's time point: after trial treatment. As to treatment: LDRT plus nivolumab, ipilimumab, low-dose cyclophosphamide and aspirin (RACIN trial). The study gave donors nivolumab, ipilimumab, aspirin, low-dose cyclophosphamide and low-dose radiotherapy. Solid tumors that lacked tumor-infiltrating lymphocytes and were advanced were present in eligible patients.

The J gene is TRBJ2-3, the V gene TRBV11-2; 10 bases align to TRBD2. This sample comprised PBMCs, obtained after low-dose radiotherapy plus immunotherapy. This sequence originates from a female donor with ovarian cancer. CDR3 in amino acids: CASSYRTSGTDTQYF. CDR3 in DNA: TGTGCCAGCAGTTACAGGACTAGCGGAACAGATACGCAGTATTTT.